This T cell receptor beta chain was recovered during a study of OX40 agonist ivuxolimab in advanced cancers. As for the study in general: Enrolled patients in dose escalation had cancers that were hepatocellular carcinoma, melanoma, renal cell or head and neck cancer. General observations from the study: Doses of 0.1 to 3.0 mg/kg were accompanied by clonal expansion of CD4+ and CD8+ blood T cells by week 6. Antigen specificity was not determined for the expanded peripheral T cells.

Notes on this clone: Its antigen is currently unknown.

Assay used: immunoSEQ multiplex PCR; TCRdb lists only in-frame clones, some missing. The table includes 75,000 to 100,000 clones, 70% to 90% detected once. J lost 4 bases, V lost 5 bases, and 11 bases had no gene match. This CDR3 has 18 amino acids. CDR1 LNHDA and CDR2 SQIVND come from the germline V gene (reference sequence). This receptor was obtained from an adult with an advanced solid tumor such as melanoma, head and neck, liver or kidney cancer. The material sequenced was CD4+ or CD8+ T cells sorted from blood, taken in a trial of the OX40 agonist ivuxolimab. The V call is TRBV19, the J call TRBJ2-1; 13 bases align to TRBD2. CDR3 in amino acids: CASSPWGLAGLAYNEQFF. DNA for the CDR3: TGTGCCAGTAGTCCATGGGGACTAGCGGGGCTAGCATACAATGAGCAGTTCTTC. The entire variable domain, with the rest obtained from reference TRBV19 and TRBJ2-1, is as follows: DGGITQSPKYLFRKEGQNVTLSCEQNLNHDAMYWYRQDPGQGLRLIYYSQIVNDFQKGDIAEGYSVSREKKESFPLTVTSAQKNPTAFYLCASSPWGLAGLAYNEQFFGPGTRLTVL.